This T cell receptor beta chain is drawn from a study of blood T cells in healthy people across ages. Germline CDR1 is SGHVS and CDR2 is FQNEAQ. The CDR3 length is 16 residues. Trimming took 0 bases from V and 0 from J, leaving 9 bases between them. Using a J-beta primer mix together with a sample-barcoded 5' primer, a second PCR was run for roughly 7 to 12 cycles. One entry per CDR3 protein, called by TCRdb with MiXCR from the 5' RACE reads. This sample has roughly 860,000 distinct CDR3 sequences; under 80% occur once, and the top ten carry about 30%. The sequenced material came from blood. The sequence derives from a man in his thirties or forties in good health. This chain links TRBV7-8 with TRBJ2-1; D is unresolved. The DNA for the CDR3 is TGTGCCAGCAGCTTAGCGTATGGTAACTCCTACAATGAGCAGTTCTTC. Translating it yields CASSLAYGNSYNEQFF. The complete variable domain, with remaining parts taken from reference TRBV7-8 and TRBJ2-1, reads GAGVSQSPRYKVAKRGQDVALRCDPISGHVSLFWYQQALGQGPEFLTYFQNEAQLDKSGLPSDRFFAERPEGSVSTLKIQRTQQEDSAVYLCASSLAYGNSYNEQFFGPGTRLTVL.